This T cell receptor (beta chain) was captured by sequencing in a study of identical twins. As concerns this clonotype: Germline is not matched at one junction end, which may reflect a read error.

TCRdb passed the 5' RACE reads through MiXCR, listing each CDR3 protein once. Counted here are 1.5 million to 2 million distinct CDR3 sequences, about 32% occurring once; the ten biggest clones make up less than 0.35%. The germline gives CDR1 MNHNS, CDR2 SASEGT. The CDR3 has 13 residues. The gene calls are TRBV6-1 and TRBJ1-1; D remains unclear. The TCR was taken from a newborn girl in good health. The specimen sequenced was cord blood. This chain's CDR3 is CASSEWVPTESFF. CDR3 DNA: TGTGCCAGCAGTGAATGGGTCCCCACTGAATCTTTCTTT.